This T cell receptor (beta chain) was recorded in a study of cytomegalovirus exposure and HLA in healthy donors. J was trimmed by 2 bases and V by 0 bases; bases with no gene match: 3. The germline V gene encodes CDR1 MNHEY and CDR2 SMNVEV (reference sequence). This CDR3 comprises 17 residues. Study-level findings and limits: In vitro testing confirmed three CMV-associated chains as specific for CMV antigens. TCR beta chain V- and J-gene trimming was linked, in a later analysis, to a missense variant in DCLRE1C.

With 60 Vbeta and 13 Jbeta primers, the PCR was carried out. Original processing methods: Later, roughly 77 million unique TCR beta chains were counted in an analysis, and some 10 million of them were shared. Profiling relied on immunoSEQ multiplex PCR, and the TCRdb table lists in-frame clones only, not all of them. The V and J calls and clone size come from that table; D and trimming were worked out from the DNA. This table holds about 140,000 clones, around 84% found once. Points on this clone: No antigen is known for it.

This chain connects TRBV27 to TRBJ2-7; TRBD2 agrees at 14 bases. What was sequenced was PBMCs. The source of this sequence is a man aged 45-65 years in good health and CMV-seronegative. The CDR3 sequence is CASSLSGLAGAAYEQYF. In DNA form, the CDR3 reads TGTGCCAGCAGTTTATCGGGACTAGCGGGGGCCGCCTACGAGCAGTACTTC.